This TCR beta chain emerged from a study of T cell responses to AZD1222 COVID-19 vaccine. Study-level points and caveats: Baseline seropositives among AZD1222 recipients totaled only five to seven.

The repertoire was sequenced with immunoSEQ multiplex PCR; TCRdb's copy has only in-frame clones and lacks some. Of 120,000 to 150,000 clones in the sample, 88% are singletons; the top ten hold about 14%. Concerning this clone itself: The antigen remains unidentified.

CDR3 size: 16 residues. V was clipped by 2 bases and J by 6 bases, with 17 bases between them. Germline assignment: CDR1 KGHSH and CDR2 LQKENI. The rearrangement uses TRBV18 and TRBJ2-1; possible D gene TRBD2, 7 bases. The specimen comprised peripheral blood, sampled on day 0 of AZD1222 vaccination. This clonotype originated in an adult in good health. CDR3 in amino acids: CASSPSWGGAGNEQFF. The CDR3 coding sequence is TGTGCCAGCTCACCAAGTTGGGGGGGGGCTGGCAATGAGCAGTTCTTC. The complete variable domain, with remaining parts taken from reference TRBV18 and TRBJ2-1, reads NAGVMQNPRHLVRRRGQEARLRCSPMKGHSHVYWYRQLPEEGLKFMVYLQKENIIDESGMPKERFSAEFPKEGPSILRIQQVVRGDSAAYFCASSPSWGGAGNEQFFGPGTRLTVL.